Each of the 23 T cell receptor beta chains below was sequenced from the same sample in a study of OX40 agonist ivuxolimab in advanced cancers. Method: immunoSEQ multiplex PCR; TCRdb's copy keeps in-frame clones and lacks some. This sample carries under 85,000 clones, around 90% of them seen once, and the ten largest clones take 0.24%. Sequenced here: CD4+ or CD8+ T cells sorted from blood, sampled in a trial of the OX40 agonist ivuxolimab. All receptors derive from an adult with an advanced solid tumor such as melanoma, head and neck, liver or kidney cancer.

The chain uses TRBV5-1 and TRBJ2-3, with 14 bases matching TRBD2. The CDR3 runs 16 residues. Germline V gene lookup returns CDR1 SGHRS and CDR2 YFSETQ. The J segment lost 4 bases and the V segment lost 4 bases, leaving 5 bases of the junction unmatched. DNA of the CDR3: TGCGCCAGCAGCCGAGGGACTAGCGGGAGTGCAGATACGCAGTATTTT. Residues: CASSRGTSGSADTQYF. The complete variable domain, with remaining parts taken from reference TRBV5-1 and TRBJ2-3, reads KAGVTQTPRYLIKTRGQQVTLSCSPISGHRSVSWYQQTPGQGLQFLFEYFSETQRNKGNFPGRFSGRQFSNSRSEMNVSTLELGDSALYLCASSRGTSGSADTQYFGPGTRLTVL.

This clone occurred a few times. The chain recombines TRBV19 with TRBJ2-7; possibly TRBD1 or TRBD2 for D (5 bases each). Looked up from germline, CDR1 is LNHDA and CDR2 is SQIVND (reference sequence). The CDR3 length is 14 residues. The V and J ends lost 4 bases and 1 base respectively, with 11 bases between them. In DNA form, the CDR3 reads TGTGCCAGTAGTACCGGGTGGGGGTCCTACGAGCAGTACTTC. Its protein product is CASSTGWGSYEQYF.

V gene TRBV10-3 combines with J gene TRBJ2-7; 7 nucleotides line up with TRBD2. There are 14 residues in the CDR3. V shed 7 bases and J 4 bases; nucleotides not matched to a gene: 10. From germline, CDR1 is ENHRY and CDR2 SYGVKD. The CDR3 coding sequence is TGTGCCATCAAGAAGGGTGCGGGAGTGTACGAGCAGTACTTC. Amino acids: CAIKKGAGVYEQYF.

This clone was detected only a few times. The rearrangement joins TRBV6-1 to TRBJ1-2; D is unresolved. Deletions cut 7 bases from V and 4 bases from J, with 13 bases between. The CDR3 sequence is 13 residues long. Germline lookup yields CDR1 MNHNS and CDR2 SASEGT. CDR3 bases: TGTGCCAGCATCGCGACTGAATCCTATGGCTACACCTTC. This sequence encodes CASIATESYGYTF.

The chain carries TRBV7-6 and TRBJ2-1; D is tentatively TRBD1 or TRBD2 (5 bases each). The CDR3 contains 18 residues. V shed 2 bases and J shed 0 bases, with 17 bases lying between them. Germline CDR1 and CDR2: SGHVS and FNYEAQ. CDR3 region: CASSLQVLGASSYNEQFF. Here the CDR3 DNA reads TGTGCCAGCAGCTTACAAGTTCTCGGGGCTAGCTCCTACAATGAGCAGTTCTTC.

This sequence joins TRBV19 and TRBJ2-2; D is unclear. V lost 5 bases and J 7 bases, leaving 11 bases between the germline ends. CDR1 is LNHDA and CDR2 is SQIVND in the germline V gene (reference sequence). There are 13 residues in the CDR3. The CDR3 loop reads CASSATFGGELFF. The CDR3 region has the DNA TGTGCCAGTAGTGCAACTTTCGGCGGGGAGCTGTTTTTT.

The rearrangement joins TRBV6-1 to TRBJ2-7, with 8 nucleotides matching TRBD2. CDR1 is MNHNS and CDR2 is SASEGT in the germline V gene. With V trimmed by 8 bases and J by 6 bases, 12 bases remained unmatched. This CDR3 has 14 residues. This CDR3 is CASSSAGGDREQYF. CDR3 coding DNA: TGTGCCAGCTCGTCCGCGGGAGGCGATCGCGAGCAGTACTTC.

The chain carries TRBV28 and TRBJ1-3; tentative D call: TRBD1 (5 bases). CDR1 MDHEN and CDR2 SYDVKM come from the germline V gene. CDR3 length: 17 amino acids. The V gene lost 6 bases and the J gene lost 1 base, with 19 bases spanning the gap. CDR3 sequence reads: CASSTGTASSSGNTIYF. As DNA, the CDR3 is TGTGCCAGCAGCACCGGGACGGCCTCCTCTTCTGGAAACACCATATATTTT.

There are a few counts of this clone. This sequence joins TRBV7-8 and TRBJ2-7, with D perhaps being TRBD1 or TRBD2 (5 bases each). CDR1 is SGHVS and CDR2 is FQNEAQ in the germline V gene. The CDR3 is 16 amino acids. Trimming took 5 bases from V and 4 from J, leaving 21 bases between them. The DNA for the CDR3 is TGTGCCAGCAGCGGGGCTATTTGGGAGTTAAGTTACGAGCAGTACTTC. Its translation: CASSGAIWELSYEQYF.

The rearrangement joins TRBV10-3 to TRBJ1-1; TRBD1 matches 7 bases. After removal of 6 bases from V and 1 base from J, the junction contained 5 bases not matched to a gene. This CDR3 has 14 amino acids. Germline V gene lookup returns CDR1 ENHRY and CDR2 SYGVKD. The DNA for the CDR3 is TGTGCCATCAGGCTGGGACAGAAGAACACTGAAGCTTTCTTT. Its protein is CAIRLGQKNTEAFF.

The V call is TRBV5-5, the J call TRBJ1-1, with TRBD1 identical over 8 bases. This CDR3 spans 14 amino acids. Unmatched junction bases numbered 7, after V lost 4 bases and J lost 5 bases. Germline V CDR1 and CDR2: SGHKS, YYEKEE (reference sequence). Here the CDR3 DNA reads TGTGCCAGCAGCCTCATGGACAGGGTAACTGAAGCTTTCTTT. It is translated as CASSLMDRVTEAFF.

This clone was recorded a few times. The chain is built from TRBV18 and TRBJ2-2; D call uncertain. Germline CDR1 is KGHSH and CDR2 is LQKENI. Trimming removed 0 bases at V and 1 base at J, with 0 bases between. There are 13 residues in the CDR3. Here the CDR3 DNA reads TGTGCCAGCTCACCACCGAACACCGGGGAGCTGTTTTTT. Translating gives CASSPPNTGELFF.

This rearrangement joins TRBV19 to TRBJ2-7, with TRBD1 matching 10 bases. V gave up 10 bases and J gave up 0 bases; unmatched junction bases: 27. The CDR3 sequence is 21 residues long. In germline, CDR1 is LNHDA, CDR2 SQIVND (reference sequence). The CDR3 is CATIATSLGQGTPFYSYEQYF. The CDR3 coding sequence is TGTGCCACCATCGCCACCAGCCTGGGACAGGGGACCCCTTTTTACTCCTACGAGCAGTACTTC.

A single count supports this clone. The genes are TRBV29-1 and TRBJ2-3, with 9 bases identical to TRBD2. After removal of 4 bases from V and 2 bases from J, the junction contained 10 bases not matched to a gene. Germline lookup yields CDR1 SQVTM and CDR2 ANQGSEA. This CDR3 is built from 16 residues. As DNA, the CDR3 is TGCAGCGTTGGTGAAAGCGGGGGGCCCCCCACAGATACGCAGTATTTT. It encodes CSVGESGGPPTDTQYF.

The V call is TRBV11-3, the J call TRBJ2-2; D remains unclear. The CDR3 runs to 15 residues. CDR1 is SGHNT and CDR2 is YENEEA in the germline V gene. Trimming removed 4 bases at V and 5 bases at J, with 14 bases between. The CDR3 DNA reads as TGTGCCAGCAGCTCCCGGGCCAAAGGGACCGGGGAGCTGTTTTTT. It yields the protein CASSSRAKGTGELFF.

The J gene is TRBJ1-5, the V gene TRBV28; D not certain. Between the trimmed V and J ends, which lost 6 bases and 0 bases, there was a span of 12 bases. The CDR3 has 15 residues. Germline CDR1 and CDR2: MDHEN and SYDVKM. The CDR3 here is CASSSPGYSNQPQHF. CDR3 in DNA: TGTGCCAGCAGCTCCCCGGGGTATAGCAATCAGCCCCAGCATTTT.

This sequence joins TRBV18 and TRBJ2-7, with D possibly being TRBD1 (5 bases). Germline CDR1 and CDR2: KGHSH and LQKENI. V was shortened by 1 base and J by 5 bases, with 6 bases between the two germline ends. The CDR3 spans 12 residues. Written as DNA, the CDR3 is TGTGCCAGCTCACCACAGGGGAACGAGCAGTACTTC. This gives the protein CASSPQGNEQYF.

This clone came up once. The J gene is TRBJ2-7, the V gene TRBV5-5; 8 bases are shared with TRBD1. Germline loops: CDR1 SGHKS, CDR2 YYEKEE (reference sequence). V was clipped by 3 bases and J by 3 bases; unmatched bases: 5. The CDR3 consists of 14 residues. CDR3 region: CASSSRQGFYEQYF. The CDR3 coding sequence is TGTGCCAGCAGCTCCCGACAGGGGTTCTACGAGCAGTACTTC. The entire variable domain, with the rest obtained from reference TRBV5-5 and TRBJ2-7, is as follows: DAGVTQSPTHLIKTRGQQVTLRCSPISGHKSVSWYQQVLGQGPQFIFQYYEKEERGRGNFPDRFSARQFPNYSSELNVNALLLGDSALYLCASSSRQGFYEQYFGPGTRLTVT.

This clone is a singleton in its sample. The rearrangement uses TRBV5-4 and TRBJ2-1; no firm D call. Germline lookup yields CDR1 SGHNT and CDR2 YYREEE (reference sequence). The CDR3 is made up of 11 amino acids. V was shortened by 2 bases and J by 7 bases, with 4 bases between the two germline ends. CDR3 residues: CASSFMNEQFF. The DNA of the CDR3 is TGTGCCAGCAGCTTTATGAATGAGCAGTTCTTC.

The gene calls are TRBV5-1 and TRBJ1-4; 7 bases align to TRBD1. Per the germline V gene, CDR1 is SGHRS and CDR2 is YFSETQ. This CDR3 contains 13 residues. The V gene end was trimmed by 2 bases and the J gene end by 11 bases; junction bases not matched to a gene: 6. Here the CDR3 reads CASSLGGESKLFF. The CDR3, as DNA: TGCGCCAGCAGCTTAGGGGGCGAGTCGAAACTGTTTTTT.

V usage is TRBV27 and J usage is TRBJ2-3; 8 bases line up with TRBD2. From germline, CDR1 is MNHEY and CDR2 SMNVEV (reference sequence). With 7 bases clipped from V and 2 bases from J, the junction kept 5 bases outside the gene matches. The CDR3 is 14 amino acids. Here the CDR3 DNA reads TGTGCCAGCAAAACGGGGGGGCACACAGATACGCAGTATTTT. Translated, it gives CASKTGGHTDTQYF.

This chain uses TRBV6-1 with TRBJ2-7; TRBD2 aligns across 11 bases. This CDR3 has 14 amino acids. V trimming: 2 bases; J trimming: 4 bases; junction bases outside the gene matches: 1. The germline V gene encodes CDR1 MNHNS and CDR2 SASEGT. The DNA of the CDR3 is TGTGCCAGCAGTGAACTAGCGGGAGGATACGAGCAGTACTTC. Its protein is CASSELAGGYEQYF.

The chain recombines TRBV15 with TRBJ2-3, with D unclear. This CDR3 is 13 amino acids long. Germline V CDR1 and CDR2: LNHNV, YYDKDF (reference sequence). Trimming left V 6 bases short and J 0 bases short, with 7 bases between. In nucleotides, the CDR3 is TGTGCCACCAGAATCTCTAGCACAGATACGCAGTATTTT. Its translation: CATRISSTDTQYF.